This T cell receptor (beta chain) was sequenced during a study of T cell changes during pregnancy in multiple sclerosis. This CDR3 contains 15 residues. Germline lookup yields CDR1 LNHNV and CDR2 YYDKDF (reference sequence). Trimming cost V 4 bases and J 4 bases; bases outside gene matches: 6. Sequenced by immunoSEQ multiplex PCR; TCRdb stores in-frame clones only, minus some. Of roughly 26,000 clones in the sample, roughly nine tenths were seen once. The starting material was CD8+ T cells from peripheral blood mononuclear cells, obtained in the second trimester of pregnancy. V and J are TRBV15 and TRBJ2-1; 8 nucleotides line up with TRBD2. This TCR derives from a female donor with multiple sclerosis, enrolled in a pregnancy study. In DNA form, the CDR3 reads TGTGCCACCAGCAAGGAAGCGGGAGATTACAATGAGCAGTTCTTC. It codes for CATSKEAGDYNEQFF.